Detailed here is one T cell receptor beta chain. Its antigen is as yet unknown. This sample is part of a study of CXCR3-negative and CXCR3-positive naive CD8 T cells. Germline CDR1 SQVTM, CDR2 ANQGSEA. The CDR3 consists of 14 residues. Study-level findings and limits: Hydrophobicity was higher for TRB CDR3s found in CXCR3-positive naive cells than in CXCR3-negative naive cells.

Libraries of TRB cDNA were made by 5' RACE and carried UMIs. TCRdb re-analyzed the 5' RACE reads; it lists each CDR3 protein once, without DNA. The table lists around 140,000 distinct CDR3 sequences, with around 0.37% in the top ten. The source material was naive CXCR3+ CD8+ T cells from blood. Subset of the sample: CD45RO-CCR7+CD27+CD95- naive CD8+ T cells expressing CXCR3 (TNR3+). The receptor was derived from a human donor in good health. Some clones in this sample may be carry-over from other donors' samples. This sequence joins TRBV29-1 and TRBJ2-5; the D call of TRBD1 rests on TCRdb alone, since no DNA is present to check it. The CDR3 sequence: CSVEPPGGQETQYF.